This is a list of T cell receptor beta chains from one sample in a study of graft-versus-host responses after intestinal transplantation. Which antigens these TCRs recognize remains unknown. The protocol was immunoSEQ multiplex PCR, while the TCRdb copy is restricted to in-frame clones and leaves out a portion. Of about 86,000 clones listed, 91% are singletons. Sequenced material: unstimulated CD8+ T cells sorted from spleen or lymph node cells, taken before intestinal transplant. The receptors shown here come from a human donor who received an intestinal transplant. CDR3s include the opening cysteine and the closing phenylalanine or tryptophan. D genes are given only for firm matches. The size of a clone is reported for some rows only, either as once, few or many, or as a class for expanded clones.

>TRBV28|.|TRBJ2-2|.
TGTGCCAGCAGTTTCCAGGGCGGGGAGCTGTTTTTT
CASSFQGGELFF
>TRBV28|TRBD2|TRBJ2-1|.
TGTGCCAGCAGTTTATCTAGGACTAGCGGGATAAATGAGCAGTTCTTC
CASSLSRTSGINEQFF
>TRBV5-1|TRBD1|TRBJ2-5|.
TGCGCCAGCAGCCAGGACAGGGGGATGGAGACCCAGTACTTC
CASSQDRGMETQYF
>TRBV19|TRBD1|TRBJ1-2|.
TGTGCCAGTAGCTTCGGGACAGGCCCCTATGGCTACACCTTC
CASSFGTGPYGYTF
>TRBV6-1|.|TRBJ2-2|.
TGTGCCAGCATAAAGGCGGGACCGAACACCGGGGAGCTGTTTTTT
CASIKAGPNTGELFF
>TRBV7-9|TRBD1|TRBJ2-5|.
TGTGCCAGCAGCTCCCAGACAGGGGGCGTAGAGACCCAGTACTTC
CASSSQTGGVETQYF
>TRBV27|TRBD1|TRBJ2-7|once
TGTGCCAGCAGTCGTACCGGGACAGAATCCTACGAGCAGTACTTC
CASSRTGTESYEQYF
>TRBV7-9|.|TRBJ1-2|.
TGTGCCAGCAGCTTTGGTCAGACTTTAAACTATGGCTACACCTTC
CASSFGQTLNYGYTF
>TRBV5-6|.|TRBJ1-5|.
TGTGCCAGCAGCTTGGCCTGGGAAGGGGGCAATCAGCCCCAGCATTTT
CASSLAWEGGNQPQHF
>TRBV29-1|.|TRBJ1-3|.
TGCAGCGTTGCCCCCCCAGGGGAACCAAACACCATATATTTT
CSVAPPGEPNTIYF
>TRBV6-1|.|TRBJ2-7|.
TGTGCCAGCAGTGAACCCGACTCGCAATCCTACGAGCAGTACTTC
CASSEPDSQSYEQYF
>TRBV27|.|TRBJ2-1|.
TGTGCCAGCAGGCCTCCGGTTAACTACAATGAGCAGTTCTTC
CASRPPVNYNEQFF
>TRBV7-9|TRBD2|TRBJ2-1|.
TGTGCCAGCAGCTTCAGACTAGCTCCGCCTCACAATGAGCAGTTCTTC
CASSFRLAPPHNEQFF
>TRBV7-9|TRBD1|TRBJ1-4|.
TGTGCCAGCAGCCCACAGGGGGAGAATGAAAAACTGTTTTTT
CASSPQGENEKLFF
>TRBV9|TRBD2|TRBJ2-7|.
TGTGCCAGCAGCCATCGGACTAGCGGGAGTACCTACGAGCAGTACTTC
CASSHRTSGSTYEQYF
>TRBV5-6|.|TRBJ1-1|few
TGTGCCAGCAGCCCGACAGGCATGAACACTGAAGCTTTCTTT
CASSPTGMNTEAFF
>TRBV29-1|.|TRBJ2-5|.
TGCAGCGTCCTGGGGAGAGCAGTGAGTGGAGAGACCCAGTACTTC
CSVLGRAVSGETQYF
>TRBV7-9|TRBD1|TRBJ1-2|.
TGTGCCAGCAGCTCAGACAGGGCAGAAACCTTC
CASSSDRAETF
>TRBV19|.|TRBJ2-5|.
TGTGCCAGTAGTTCCAACAGGGCAGAGACCCAGTACTTC
CASSSNRAETQYF
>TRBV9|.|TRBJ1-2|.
TGTGCCAGCAGCCCAGGGAATGGCTACACCTTC
CASSPGNGYTF
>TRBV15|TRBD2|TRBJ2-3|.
TGTGCCACTAGTACACGACTAGCGGGACTCTCAGATACGCAGTATTTT
CATSTRLAGLSDTQYF
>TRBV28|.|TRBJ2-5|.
TGTGCCAGCAGTAACCTACAAGAGACCCAGTACTTC
CASSNLQETQYF
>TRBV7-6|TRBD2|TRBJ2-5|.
TGTGCCAGCAGCCCAGAGGCTAGCGGGGGTGAGACCCAGTACTTC
CASSPEASGGETQYF
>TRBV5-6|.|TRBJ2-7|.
TGTGCCAGCAGCTTCCTGAGCTCCTACGAGCAGTACTTC
CASSFLSSYEQYF
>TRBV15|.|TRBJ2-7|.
TGTGCCACCAGCAGAGATGAGGCAGTTGGGTACGAGCAGTACTTC
CATSRDEAVGYEQYF
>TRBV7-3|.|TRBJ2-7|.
TGTGCCAGCAGCTCGAACGGGGTCTACTACGAGCAGTACTTC
CASSSNGVYYEQYF
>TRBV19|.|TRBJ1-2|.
TGTGCCAGTAGTATAGATACGGGGGGCTCATATGGCTACACCTTC
CASSIDTGGSYGYTF
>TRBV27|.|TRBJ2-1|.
TGTGCCAGCAGTTTCAACGGTGCCTACAATGAGCAGTTCTTC
CASSFNGAYNEQFF
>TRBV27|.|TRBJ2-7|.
TGTGCCAGCAGTTTGGCTGGACAGAATTACGAGCAGTACTTC
CASSLAGQNYEQYF
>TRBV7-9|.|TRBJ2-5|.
TGTGCCAGCAGCCGAGATTGGGAGCGTGAGACCCAGTACTTC
CASSRDWERETQYF
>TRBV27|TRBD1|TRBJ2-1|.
TGTGCCAGCAGTTTTTCGGGACAGGGGTACAATGAGCAGTTCTTC
CASSFSGQGYNEQFF
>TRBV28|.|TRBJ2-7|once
TGTGCCAGCAGTCTAGGACTATACGAGCAGTACTTC
CASSLGLYEQYF
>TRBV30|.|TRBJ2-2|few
TGTGCCTGGAGTTTGATAACAAACGGGGAGCTGTTTTTT
CAWSLITNGELFF
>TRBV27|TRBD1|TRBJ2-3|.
TGTGCCAGCAGTTTATCCAGGGGGCCCCTAGAGGCGCAGTATTTT
CASSLSRGPLEAQYF
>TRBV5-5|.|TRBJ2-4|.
TGTGCCAGCAGTGTTCGGACAGAGCTACTAGCCAAAAACATTCAGTACTTC
CASSVRTELLAKNIQYF
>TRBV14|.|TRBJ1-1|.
TGTGCCAGCAGCCGAGTACTTTTGAACACTGAAGCTTTCTTT
CASSRVLLNTEAFF
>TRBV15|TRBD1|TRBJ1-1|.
TGTGCCACTGACTGGAACAGGGGAACTGAAGCTTTCTTT
CATDWNRGTEAFF
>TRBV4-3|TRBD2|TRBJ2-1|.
TGCGCCAGCAGCCAAGATCGGGCCAGCGGGGGGGTCAATGAGCAGTTCTTC
CASSQDRASGGVNEQFF
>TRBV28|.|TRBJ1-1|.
TGTGCCAGCAGTTTATTGGTCGAGTTTCGTACCCCTGATAACAGGCGGAACACTGAAGCTTTCTTT
CASSLLVEFRTPDNRRNTEAFF
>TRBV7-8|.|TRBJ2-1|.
TGTGCCAGCAGCCTCCTGGGACACGTATCCTATGAGCAGTTCTTC
CASSLLGHVSYEQFF
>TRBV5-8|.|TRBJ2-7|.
TGTGCCAGCAGCTTGGACAGTCTCTCCTACGAGCAGTACTTC
CASSLDSLSYEQYF
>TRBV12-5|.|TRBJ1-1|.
TGTGCTAGTGGTTTTACAGGCAGGGACTACACTGAAGCTTTCTTT
CASGFTGRDYTEAFF
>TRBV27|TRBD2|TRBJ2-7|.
TGTGCCAGCAGTCTACGAGCGGGAGGAGCCGACGAGCAGTACTTC
CASSLRAGGADEQYF